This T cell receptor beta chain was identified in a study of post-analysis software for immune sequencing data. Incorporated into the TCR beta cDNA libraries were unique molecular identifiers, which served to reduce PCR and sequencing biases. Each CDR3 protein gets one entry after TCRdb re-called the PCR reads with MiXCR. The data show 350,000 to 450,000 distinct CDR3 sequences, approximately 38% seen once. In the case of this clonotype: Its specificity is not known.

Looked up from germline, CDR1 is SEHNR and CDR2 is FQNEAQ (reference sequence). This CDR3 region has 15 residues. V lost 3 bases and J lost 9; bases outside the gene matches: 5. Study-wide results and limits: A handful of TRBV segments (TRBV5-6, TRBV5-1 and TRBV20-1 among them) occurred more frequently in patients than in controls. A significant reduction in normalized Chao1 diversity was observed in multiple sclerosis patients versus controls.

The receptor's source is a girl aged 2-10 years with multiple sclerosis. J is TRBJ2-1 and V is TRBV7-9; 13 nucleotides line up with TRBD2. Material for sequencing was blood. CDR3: CASSLATSGRAEQFF. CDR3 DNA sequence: TGTGCCAGCAGCTTGGCCACTAGCGGGAGGGCTGAGCAGTTCTTC. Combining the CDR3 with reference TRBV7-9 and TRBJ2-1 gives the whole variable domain DTGVSQNPRHKITKRGQNVTFRCDPISEHNRLYWYRQTLGQGPEFLTYFQNEAQLEKSRLLSDRFSAERPKGSFSTLEIQRTEQGDSAMYLCASSLATSGRAEQFFGPGTRLTVL.